The rows below give T cell receptor beta chains drawn from one sample of a study of response to subunit inactivated influenza vaccine. TCRdb analysed the RT-PCR reads with MiXCR anew, one entry per CDR3 protein. The sample holds about 480,000 distinct CDR3 sequences, roughly 13% seen once. The sample was PBMCs from blood, taken roughly 46 days after vaccination. The receptors were sampled from a man in his fifties or sixties who received an inactivated influenza vaccine. The CDR3 runs from the conserved cysteine through the conserved F or W. The D gene is left open where the match is weak. Clone size, where shown, is once, few, many, or a class for clones that have expanded.

D	V	size	J	DNA	CDR3
.	TRBV9	few	TRBJ1-2	TGTGCCAGCAGCGTAGGGGCAGGGGCAAACTATGGCTACACCTTC	CASSVGAGANYGYTF
TRBD2	TRBV10-2	few	TRBJ2-1	TGCGCCAGCAGTGAAACTAGCGGGGGGAACTACAATGAGCAGTTCTTC	CASSETSGGNYNEQFF
TRBD2	TRBV20-1	few	TRBJ2-1	TGCAGTGCTAGATGGCTAGCGGGGGCCGAAAGCTCCTACAATGAGCAGTTCTTC	CSARWLAGAESSYNEQFF
TRBD2	TRBV29-1	few	TRBJ2-1	TGCAGCGTTGATGGTGAGCGGGGGCGCTCCTACAATGAGCAGTTCTTC	CSVDGERGRSYNEQFF
.	TRBV10-3	.	TRBJ2-5	TGTGCCATCAGTGACCAGGGACGGGAGACCCAGTACTTC	CAISDQGRETQYF
TRBD2	TRBV29-1	many	TRBJ2-7	TGCAGCGTAGTTCCTAGCGGGAGGGCCTACGAGCAGTACTTC	CSVVPSGRAYEQYF
.	TRBV6-2/TRBV6-3	.	TRBJ2-5	TGTGCCAGCAGTAGTAAGCGGATAAAAGAGACCCAGTACTTC	CASSSKRIKETQYF
.	TRBV4-2	few	TRBJ2-3	TGTGCCAGCAGCCAAGATGACCGCACAGATACGCAGTATTTT	CASSQDDRTDTQYF
.	TRBV10-3	.	TRBJ1-6	TGTGCCATCGGCAGGGGAGGCAATTCACCCCTCCACTTT	CAIGRGGNSPLHF
.	TRBV9	.	TRBJ2-6	TGTGCCAGCAGCCCAAGAGGGGTATCTGGGGCCAACGTCCTGACTTTC	CASSPRGVSGANVLTF
TRBD2	TRBV11-1	.	TRBJ2-3	TGTGCCAGCAGCCCCGGACTAGCGGGGGCTGTAAGCACAGATACGCAGTATTTT	CASSPGLAGAVSTDTQYF
.	TRBV5-1	many	TRBJ2-2	TGCGCCAGCAGCTTGGCGGGATCGAACACCGGGGAGCTGTTTTTT	CASSLAGSNTGELFF